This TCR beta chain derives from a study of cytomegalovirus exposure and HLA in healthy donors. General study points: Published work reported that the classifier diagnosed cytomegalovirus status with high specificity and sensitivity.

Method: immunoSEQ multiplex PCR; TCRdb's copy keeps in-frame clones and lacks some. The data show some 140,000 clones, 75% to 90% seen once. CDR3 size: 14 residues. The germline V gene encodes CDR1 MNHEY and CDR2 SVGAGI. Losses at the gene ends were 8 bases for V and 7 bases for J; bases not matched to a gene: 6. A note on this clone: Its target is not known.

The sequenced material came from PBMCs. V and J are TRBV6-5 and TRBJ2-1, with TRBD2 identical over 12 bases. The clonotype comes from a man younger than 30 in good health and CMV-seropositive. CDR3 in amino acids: CASGVLAGGNEQFF. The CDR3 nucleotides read TGTGCCAGCGGGGTGCTAGCGGGGGGGAATGAGCAGTTCTTC.